This is a list of T cell receptor beta chains from one sample in a study of blood T cell repertoires in COVID-19. TCRdb's table, derived via immunoSEQ multiplex PCR, lists solely in-frame clones and lacks some. The repertoire holds roughly 410,000 clones, with more than 75% as singletons. Sequencing used peripheral blood. Receptors originate from a woman aged 55-70 years with COVID-19, enrolled during active disease. Both conserved end residues are trimmed from each CDR3. The D gene is left open where the match is weak. The size of a clone is reported for some rows only, either as once, few or many, or as a class for expanded clones.

>once|TRBV6-5|TRBD1
ASPRDRNTEAF
>NA|TRBV6-5|NA
ASMDIDEQY
>NA|TRBV5-1|NA
ARRARGGGADGELF
>NA|TRBV27|TRBD1
ASSRDRMNTEAF
>NA|TRBV5-1|NA
ASSFLGAVNTEAF
>once|TRBV15|TRBD1
ATSRDPRDRGEYT
>NA|TRBV5-1|TRBD2
ASSLGLADNEQF
>NA|TRBV19|NA
ASELIGMGLGYT
>NA|TRBV19|TRBD1
ASSMGTGGHYGYT
>NA|TRBV5-1|NA
ASSPLGAGGNTIY
>NA|TRBV5-1|NA
ASTQRGGLGTEAF
>NA|TRBV30|TRBD1
AWSLDRAYEQY
>NA|TRBV5-1|TRBD2
ASRLSGGDTDTQY
>NA|TRBV4-1|TRBD2
ASSQKGLMSSYNEQF
>NA|TRBV3-1/TRBV3-2|NA
ASTGGPREKLF
>NA|TRBV5-1|NA
ASSLGLSNYGYT
>NA|TRBV19|NA
ASSITGTKTQY
>once|TRBV5-1|NA
ASSLVQGLTTNEKLF
>NA|TRBV12-3/TRBV12-4|NA
ASTSGRTRGYT
>NA|TRBV5-1|NA
ASSLGTPTSQLIYEQY
>NA|TRBV5-4|NA
ASSPTGNSYNEQF
>NA|TRBV2|NA
ASSDGGANQPQH
>NA|TRBV7-3|TRBD2
ASSLAGGRNEQF
>once|TRBV18|NA
ASLRQDGSEQY
>NA|TRBV5-1|TRBD2
ASSLASGTSGTDTQY
>NA|TRBV27|NA
ASSPPGRVTGELF
>NA|TRBV5-1|NA
ASSNQRSSAPLH
>NA|TRBV6-1|TRBD1
ASTDRGQNQPQH
>NA|TRBV4-1|NA
ASSLGIGAGNTIY
>NA|TRBV6-5|NA
ATLRAGATEAF
>NA|TRBV2|TRBD1
ASSEEQGAAETQY
>few|TRBV19|NA
ASSIGGHAVPEQY
>NA|TRBV4-2|TRBD1
ASSPRGRQPQH
>NA|TRBV9|NA
ASSEPGGGSRYGYT
>NA|TRBV20-1|NA
SASGWTAVYEQY
>NA|TRBV6-5|NA
ASSGNHRVNTEAF
>once|TRBV11-1|NA
ASSYSQGNTIY
>NA|TRBV9|NA
ASSVDLSANYGYT
>NA|TRBV7-9|NA
ASSRGGGDGYT
>NA|TRBV4-2|TRBD1
ASSQARGLGEQY
>NA|TRBV5-8|NA
ASSLVGANTGELF
>once|TRBV5-6|NA
ASSPRQEGRKEKLF
>NA|TRBV20-1|NA
SASRGPNQPQH
>few|TRBV5-1|NA
ASSGRGQPSSYEQY
>once|TRBV5-6|NA
ASSFGQISGNTIY
>NA|TRBV18|NA
ASSALDSYNSPLH
>NA|TRBV28|TRBD2
ASPPRPSGGDTDTQY
>NA|TRBV27|TRBD2
ASSLSGGAYNEQF
>NA|TRBV7-3|TRBD2
ASSSPLAGGEVDTQY
>NA|TRBV6-5|TRBD1
ASRVQGQGDGYT
>NA|TRBV5-1|TRBD1
ASSQSGGIYEQY
>NA|TRBV5-1|NA
ASSLGGQAYEQY
>NA|TRBV5-1|NA
ASSFLASGVNEQF